This T cell receptor (beta chain) was obtained from a study of blood T cells in healthy people across ages. Trimming took off 1 base at V and 7 bases at J, with 13 bases between the two ends. The CDR3 consists of 15 residues. The germline V gene has CDR1 MGHRA and CDR2 YSYEKL. With a J-beta primer mix and a sample-barcoded 5' primer, a second PCR ran about 7 to 11 cycles. Each CDR3 protein gets one entry after TCRdb re-called the 5' RACE reads with MiXCR. The table includes more than 1 million distinct CDR3 sequences, 45% detected once. The material sequenced was blood. This TCR derives from an older woman in good health. V is TRBV4-1 and J is TRBJ1-4; D remains ambiguous. The chain's CDR3 is CASSQGIRTIEKLFF. CDR3 nucleotides: TGCGCCAGCAGCCAAGGAATACGGACGATTGAAAAACTGTTTTTT.